Below, one T cell receptor beta chain is given with its context. What it binds is unknown. These data belong to a study of shared clonotypes between healthy human individuals. Study-level background: Each donor's CD8 memory used one plate, CD8 naive two, each CD4 subset three.

Once extracted for a subset, genomic DNA was divided evenly among several immunoSEQ plates. This table comes from immunoSEQ multiplex PCR, and its TCRdb copy is limited to in-frame clones, with some not included. Here the sample spans just under 350,000 clones, about 73% being singletons. Study observations and caveats: All-four-donor shared clonotypes had higher generation probabilities than non-shared clonotypes did.

The sequence was obtained from a man younger than 45 in good health. Material: memory CD4+ T cells sorted from blood. As to subset: CD45RA-negative fraction.

Here the CDR3 reads CASSFSGTPSPGELFF. Here the CDR3 DNA reads TGCGCCAGCAGCTTCTCCGGGACACCCTCTCCCGGGGAGCTGTTTTTT. The chain employs TRBV5-1 and TRBJ2-2; TRBD1 is a possible D gene (6 bases). Trimming shortened V by 2 bases and J by 6 bases, and 17 bases separated the two germline ends. Per the germline V gene, CDR1 is SGHRS and CDR2 is YFSETQ. The CDR3 length is 16 residues.